These 15 T cell receptor beta chains originate from one sample sequenced in a study of blood T cell repertoires in COVID-19. Assay used: immunoSEQ multiplex PCR; TCRdb lists only in-frame clones, some missing. The sample includes fewer than 300,000 clones, roughly 91% seen only once; the top ten take around 0.98%. Sequences were obtained from peripheral blood. The receptors shown here come from a middle-aged woman who had recovered from COVID-19.

This CDR3 reads CASSLSGRPYNEQFF. The CDR3, as DNA: TGTGCCAGCAGCCTCTCCGGCAGGCCCTACAATGAGCAGTTCTTC. The rearrangement uses TRBV14 and TRBJ2-1; the D is unclear. Between the trimmed V and J ends, which lost 4 bases and 2 bases, there was a span of 12 bases. Germline CDR1 and CDR2: SGHDN and FVKESK. This CDR3 region has 15 residues.

The J gene is TRBJ2-7, the V gene TRBV27, with D tentatively TRBD1 (5 bases). Germline-derived CDR1 and CDR2 are MNHEY and SMNVEV (reference sequence). This CDR3 has 10 amino acids. The CDR3 DNA reads TGTGCCAGCAGTTCAACCCCCAGGGATGTC. The encoded protein is CASSSTPRDV.

The V and J genes are TRBV30 and TRBJ2-7; 9 bases align to TRBD2. In germline, CDR1 is GTSNPN, CDR2 SVGIG (reference sequence). J lost 6 bases, V lost 7 bases, and 7 bases had no gene match. CDR3 length equals 12 residues. CDR3 protein: CASYKAGGEQYF. The CDR3 DNA is TGTGCCTCCTACAAAGCGGGAGGCGAGCAGTACTTC.

The chain combines TRBV11-3 with TRBJ1-4, with TRBD1 matching 7 bases. Germline lookup yields CDR1 SGHNT and CDR2 YENEEA. V lost 1 base, J lost 8 bases, and 4 bases stayed unmatched. The CDR3 is made up of 14 amino acids. CDR3 sequence reads: CASSLVTGEEKLFF. CDR3 in DNA: TGTGCCAGCAGCTTAGTTACAGGGGAGGAAAAACTGTTTTTT. Full variable domain (rest looked up from reference TRBV11-3 and TRBJ1-4): EAGVVQSPRYKIIEKKQPVAFWCNPISGHNTLYWYLQNLGQGPELLIRYENEEAVDDSQLPKDRFSAERLKGVDSTLKIQPAELGDSAVYLCASSLVTGEEKLFFGSGTQLSVL.

The CDR3 coding sequence is TGTGCCAGCAGGTGGGCAGGGCACTATGGCTACACCTTC. Translation: CASRWAGHYGYTF. The chain recombines TRBV6-5 with TRBJ1-2; D perhaps matches TRBD1 (5 bases). The CDR3 spans 13 residues. V was pared by 6 bases and J by 3 bases, with 11 bases between. In germline, CDR1 is MNHEY, CDR2 SVGAGI.

The chain couples TRBV29-1 to TRBJ1-2, with 8 positions matching TRBD1. The CDR3 consists of 13 residues. From germline, CDR1 is SQVTM and CDR2 ANQGSEA. J was trimmed by 5 bases and V by 4 bases; bases with no gene match: 6. CDR3 loop: CSVVAGGEYGYTF. The DNA of the CDR3 is TGCAGCGTTGTTGCAGGGGGCGAATATGGCTACACCTTC.

The chain carries TRBV12-3 or TRBV12-4 and TRBJ2-2; D is unclear. V was clipped by 6 bases and J by 4 bases, with 6 bases between them. The CDR3 is 12 amino acids. CDR3 in DNA: TGTGCCAGCAGCCCCATCACCGGGGAGCTGTTTTTT. This encodes CASSPITGELFF.

This chain uses TRBV19 with TRBJ1-1; D not resolved. The CDR3 runs to 14 residues. CDR1 is LNHDA and CDR2 is SQIVND in the germline V gene (reference sequence). Trimming removed 3 bases from V and 1 base from J, with 9 bases in between. CDR3 coding DNA: TGTGCCAGTAGTATTTGGGCAGAGAACACTGAAGCTTTCTTT. Encoded protein: CASSIWAENTEAFF.

V and J are TRBV6-6 and TRBJ1-5, with D uncertain. Trimming took off 6 bases at V and 0 bases at J, with 9 bases between the two ends. The germline CDR1 and CDR2 sequences are MNHNY and SVGAGI (reference sequence). This CDR3 is built from 14 residues. CDR3 nucleotides: TGTGCCAGCAGCCCCCCGGGTAGCAATCAGCCCCAGCATTTT. Amino acid sequence: CASSPPGSNQPQHF.

V usage is TRBV30 and J usage is TRBJ2-5; 12 bases map to TRBD2. The CDR3 covers 14 residues. Losses at the gene ends were 4 bases for V and 4 bases for J; bases not matched to a gene: 4. Germline lookup yields CDR1 GTSNPN and CDR2 SVGIG (reference sequence). CDR3 sequence (DNA): TGTGCCTGGACCCCGGGACTAGCGGGAGAGACCCAGTACTTC. It translates to CAWTPGLAGETQYF.

V is TRBV5-4 and J is TRBJ2-5; D is unclear. This CDR3 is built from 14 residues. Germline-derived CDR1 and CDR2 are SGHNT and YYREEE (reference sequence). The ends were cut back, 1 base at V and 0 bases at J, with 7 bases in the middle. In DNA, the CDR3 is TGTGCCAGCAGCTTGCGGCAGGACCAAGAGACCCAGTACTTC. Its protein product is CASSLRQDQETQYF. Based on the CDR3 plus reference TRBV5-4 and TRBJ2-5, the full variable domain is ETGVTQSPTHLIKTRGQQVTLRCSSQSGHNTVSWYQQALGQGPQFIFQYYREEENGRGNFPPRFSGLQFPNYSSELNVNALELDDSALYLCASSLRQDQETQYFGPGTRLLVL.

This chain joins TRBV6-2 or TRBV6-3 and TRBJ2-1; no clear D. Per the germline V gene, CDR1 is MNHEY and CDR2 is SVGEGT. The CDR3 runs to 13 residues. V gave up 2 bases and J gave up 4 bases, with 6 bases separating them. CDR3 coding DNA: TGTGCCAGCAGTTACCGGTCTTACAATGAGCAGTTCTTC. Protein sequence: CASSYRSYNEQFF.

The V gene is TRBV7-9, the J gene TRBJ2-5; 11 bases are shared with TRBD1. This CDR3 has 14 residues. From germline, CDR1 is SEHNR and CDR2 FQNEAQ (reference sequence). With 5 bases clipped from V and 3 bases from J, the junction kept 2 bases outside the gene matches. CDR3 DNA sequence: TGTGCCAGCAGCCGGGGACAGGGGGAAGAGACCCAGTACTTC. Translated: CASSRGQGEETQYF.

This chain joins TRBV5-1 and TRBJ2-2; 11 bases are a match to TRBD1. Germline CDR1 and CDR2: SGHRS and YFSETQ. This CDR3 is built from 17 residues. Unmatched junction bases numbered 7, after V lost 4 bases and J lost 2 bases. The CDR3 DNA follows: TGCGCCAGCAGCGTCGGACAGGGGGCGCGCAACACCGGGGAGCTGTTTTTT. As protein: CASSVGQGARNTGELFF.

The CDR3 coding sequence is TGTGCCAGCAGCCCCGGGGGTTCCCACAATGAGCAGTTCTTC. Translation: CASSPGGSHNEQFF. The rearrangement joins TRBV7-2 to TRBJ2-1; D may be TRBD2 (6 bases). Trimming removed 5 bases at V and 5 bases at J, with 13 bases between. The CDR3 spans 14 residues. Germline-derived CDR1 and CDR2 are SGHTA and FQGNSA.